Listed below are T cell receptor beta chains from one sample, sequenced in a study of T cell responses to AZD1222 COVID-19 vaccine. Repertoires were generated with immunoSEQ multiplex PCR, while TCRdb's copy carries only in-frame clones and drops some. The sample consists of 70,000 to 95,000 clones, roughly 86% of them appearing once. This specimen consisted of peripheral blood, obtained on day 0 of MenACWY control vaccination. The receptors come from an adult in good health. Both conserved end residues are part of each CDR3. A D gene is named only where the DNA matches it firmly. Rows may omit the clone size; those that give it use once, few, many or a size class.

v_call,cdr3_length,j_call,clone_size,d_call,cdr3_aa,cdr3_nt
TRBV27,13,TRBJ1-5,-,-,CAAPGDSNQPQHF,TGTGCCGCCCCGGGGGATAGCAATCAGCCCCAGCATTTT
TRBV4-3,16,TRBJ2-7,once,-,CASSQSGLLDGYEQYF,TGCGCCAGCAGCCAATCCGGCCTTCTGGACGGCTACGAGCAGTACTTC
TRBV19,12,TRBJ1-5,-,-,CASSPLREPQHF,TGTGCCAGTAGTCCTCTCAGAGAGCCCCAGCATTTT
TRBV16,15,TRBJ1-2,-,TRBD1,CASSQRDRGGYGYTF,TGTGCCAGCAGCCAACGGGACAGGGGGGGCTATGGCTACACCTTC
TRBV9,14,TRBJ1-2,-,TRBD1,CASSVEGQGRGYTF,TGTGCCAGCAGCGTAGAGGGACAGGGAAGAGGCTACACCTTC
TRBV9,16,TRBJ2-1,-,-,CASSVEYSRLHNEQFF,TGTGCCAGCAGCGTAGAATATTCTAGGCTTCACAATGAGCAGTTCTTC
TRBV19,13,TRBJ2-4,-,-,CASSPWDRPSLYF,TGTGCCAGTAGTCCATGGGACCGACCTAGTCTGTACTTC
TRBV2,10,TRBJ1-2,-,-,CASSDNGYTF,TGTGCCAGCAGTGACAATGGCTACACCTTC
TRBV6-5,14,TRBJ1-5,-,TRBD1,CASSSRTGNQPQHF,TGTGCCAGCAGTTCGCGGACAGGGAATCAGCCCCAGCATTTT
TRBV5-6,17,TRBJ1-6,-,TRBD1,CASSRRRLDRVRSPLHF,TGTGCCAGCAGCCGTAGACGACTGGACAGGGTTCGGTCACCCCTCCACTTT
TRBV7-2,14,TRBJ2-5,-,-,CASSSPLTLGIQYF,TGTGCCAGCAGCTCCCCCCTAACCTTGGGGATCCAGTACTTC
TRBV2,11,TRBJ2-3,-,-,CASSYTDTQYF,TGTGCCAGCAGTTACACAGATACGCAGTATTTT
TRBV6-5,13,TRBJ2-1,-,-,CASSYSILHEQFF,TGTGCCAGCAGTTACTCGATTTTGCATGAGCAGTTCTTC
TRBV11-3,19,TRBJ1-6,-,TRBD1,CASSQQTGVFGIDNSPLHF,TGTGCCAGCAGCCAACAGACAGGGGTTTTTGGGATAGATAATTCACCCCTCCACTTT
TRBV24-1,18,TRBJ2-3,once,-,CATSDSTLEPSYPDTQYF,TGTGCCACCAGTGATTCGACGCTAGAACCCTCGTACCCAGATACGCAGTATTTT
TRBV6-1,17,TRBJ1-6,-,-,CASSEVAVSSYNSPLHF,TGTGCCAGCAGTGAGGTGGCGGTAAGCTCCTATAATTCACCCCTCCACTTT